The TCR beta chain described here comes from a study of cytomegalovirus exposure and HLA in healthy donors. Whole-study findings and limits: In presence/absence analyses, roughly uniform sequencing depth across donors was assumed.

CDR3 size: 12 residues. After removal of 6 bases from V and 9 bases from J, the junction contained 5 bases not matched to a gene. Germline CDR1 ENHRY, CDR2 SYGVKD. For this clone: Its antigen remains unidentified.

Primers included in the PCR were 60 Vbeta and 13 Jbeta primers. Sequencing was performed with immunoSEQ multiplex PCR; in TCRdb, only in-frame clones are kept and a portion is missing. The data show about 240,000 clones, with around 80% seen just once and more than 5% held by the top ten. The sequence was collected from a woman aged 40 to 49 in good health and CMV-seropositive. Sequencing was carried out using PBMCs. The chain recombines TRBV10-3 with TRBJ1-1; TRBD1 agrees at 9 bases. CDR3 DNA sequence: TGTGCCATCAGCCCGGGGACAGGGCAAGCTTTCTTT. This codes for CAISPGTGQAFF.